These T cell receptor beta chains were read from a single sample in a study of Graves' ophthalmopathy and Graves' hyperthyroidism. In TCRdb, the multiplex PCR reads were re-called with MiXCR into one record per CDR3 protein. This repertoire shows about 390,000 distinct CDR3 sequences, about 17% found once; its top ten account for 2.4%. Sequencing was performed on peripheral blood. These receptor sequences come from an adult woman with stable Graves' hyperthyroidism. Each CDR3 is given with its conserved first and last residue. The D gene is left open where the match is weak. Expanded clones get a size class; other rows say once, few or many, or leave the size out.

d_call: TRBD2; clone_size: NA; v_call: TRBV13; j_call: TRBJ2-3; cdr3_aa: CAGSLGLAGGLDTQYF; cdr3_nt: TGTGCCGGCAGCTTGGGACTAGCGGGAGGTCTAGATACGCAGTATTTT
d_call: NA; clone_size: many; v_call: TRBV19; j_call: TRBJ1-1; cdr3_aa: CASSPGGTYTEAFF; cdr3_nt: TGTGCCAGTAGCCCCGGGGGTACGTACACTGAAGCTTTCTTT
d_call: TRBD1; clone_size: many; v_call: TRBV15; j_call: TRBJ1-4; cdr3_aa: CATSRDIIRGPEKLFF; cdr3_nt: TGTGCCACCAGCAGAGATATTATCAGGGGGCCTGAAAAACTGTTTTTT
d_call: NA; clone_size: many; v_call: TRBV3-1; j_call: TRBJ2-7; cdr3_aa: CASSQVRARSRSEQYF; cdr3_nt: TGTGCCAGCAGCCAAGTAAGGGCCCGGTCGCGTAGCGAGCAGTACTTC
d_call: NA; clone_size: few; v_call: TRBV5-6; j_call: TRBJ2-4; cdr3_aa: CASVPNGGKAKNIQYF; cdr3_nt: TGTGCCAGCGTGCCAAATGGGGGGAAAGCCAAAAACATTCAGTACTTC
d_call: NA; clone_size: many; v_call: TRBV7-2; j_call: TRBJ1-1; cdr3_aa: CASSSLRPEAFF; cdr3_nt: TGTGCCAGCAGTTCTCTTCGACCTGAAGCTTTCTTT
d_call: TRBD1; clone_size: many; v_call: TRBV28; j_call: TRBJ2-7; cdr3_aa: CASSLGQGLAYEQYF; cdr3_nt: TGTGCCAGCAGTTTAGGACAGGGCCTCGCCTACGAGCAGTACTTC
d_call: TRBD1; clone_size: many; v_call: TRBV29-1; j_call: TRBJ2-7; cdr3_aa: CSGSTGPYEQYF; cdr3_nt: TGCAGCGGATCGACAGGGCCTTACGAGCAGTACTTC
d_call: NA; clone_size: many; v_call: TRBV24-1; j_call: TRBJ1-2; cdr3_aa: CATSDRRTDLLVYGYTF; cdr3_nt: TGTGCCACCAGTGATCGTCGGACGGATCTTTTGGTCTATGGCTACACCTTC
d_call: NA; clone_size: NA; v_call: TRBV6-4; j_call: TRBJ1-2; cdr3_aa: CASSLVLEAYTF; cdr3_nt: TGTGCCAGCAGTTTAGTATTGGAGGCGTACACCTTC
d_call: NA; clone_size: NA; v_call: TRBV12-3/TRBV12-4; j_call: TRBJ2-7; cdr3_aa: CASRQGRLSEQYF; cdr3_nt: TGTGCCAGCAGACAGGGTCGTTTGTCCGAGCAGTACTTC
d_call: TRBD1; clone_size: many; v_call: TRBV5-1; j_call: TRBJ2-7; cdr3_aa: CASSSAGQGTEQYF; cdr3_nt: TGCGCCAGCAGCTCGGCGGGACAGGGGACCGAGCAGTACTTC
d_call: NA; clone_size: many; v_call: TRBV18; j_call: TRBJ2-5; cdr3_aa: CASSPGEGETQYF; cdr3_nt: TGTGCCAGCTCACCAGGAGAGGGGGAGACCCAGTACTTC
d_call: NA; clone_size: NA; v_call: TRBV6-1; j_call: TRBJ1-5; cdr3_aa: CASSEHGRGSNQPQHF; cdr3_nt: TGTGCCAGCAGTGAACATGGCAGGGGAAGCAATCAGCCCCAGCATTTT
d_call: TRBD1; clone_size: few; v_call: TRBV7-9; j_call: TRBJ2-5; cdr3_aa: CASSSTDRVRQTQYF; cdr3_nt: TGTGCCAGCAGCTCGACGGACAGGGTTCGGCAGACCCAGTACTTC
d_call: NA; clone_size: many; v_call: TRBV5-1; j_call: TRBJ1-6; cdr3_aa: CASSLDFGGNGSPLHF; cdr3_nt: TGCGCCAGCAGCTTGGACTTCGGGGGGAATGGTTCACCCCTCCACTTT
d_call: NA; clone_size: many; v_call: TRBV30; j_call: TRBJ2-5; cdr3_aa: CAWSAGRQTQYF; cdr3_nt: TGTGCCTGGAGTGCTGGCAGACAGACCCAGTACTTC
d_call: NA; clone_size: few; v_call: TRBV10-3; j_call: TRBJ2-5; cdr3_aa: CAIKGDPGTQYF; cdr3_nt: TGTGCCATCAAGGGGGACCCGGGGACCCAGTACTTC
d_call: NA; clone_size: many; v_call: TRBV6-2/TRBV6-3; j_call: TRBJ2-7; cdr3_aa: CASSYPRSRQAYEQYF; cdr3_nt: TGTGCCAGCAGTTACCCCCGCAGCAGACAGGCTTACGAGCAGTACTTC
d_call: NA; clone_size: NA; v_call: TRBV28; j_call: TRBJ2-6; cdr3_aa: CASSLVGASGANVLTF; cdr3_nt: TGTGCCAGCAGTTTGGTAGGGGCCTCTGGGGCCAACGTCCTGACTTTC
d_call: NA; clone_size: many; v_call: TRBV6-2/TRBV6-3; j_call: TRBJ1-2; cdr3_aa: CASSYSDGRGVYGYTF; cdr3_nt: TGTGCCAGCAGTTACTCGGACGGCCGGGGAGTCTATGGCTACACCTTC
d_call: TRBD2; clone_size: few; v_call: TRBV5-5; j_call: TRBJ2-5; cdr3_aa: CASSGGTTSGAQETQYF; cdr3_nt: TGTGCCAGCAGCGGGGGGACGACTAGCGGGGCCCAAGAGACCCAGTACTTC
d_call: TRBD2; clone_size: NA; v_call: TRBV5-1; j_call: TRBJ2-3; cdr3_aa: CASSLSGSVGTDTQYF; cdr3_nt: TGCGCCAGCAGCCTTAGCGGGAGTGTGGGCACAGATACGCAGTATTTT
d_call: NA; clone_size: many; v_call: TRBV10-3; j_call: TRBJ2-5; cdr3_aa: CASATSSDQETQYF; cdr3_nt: TGTGCCAGCGCAACTAGTTCCGATCAAGAGACCCAGTACTTC
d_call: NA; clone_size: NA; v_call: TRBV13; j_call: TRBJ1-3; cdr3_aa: CASSTARNTIYF; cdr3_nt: TGTGCCAGCAGCACCGCCCGAAACACCATATATTTT
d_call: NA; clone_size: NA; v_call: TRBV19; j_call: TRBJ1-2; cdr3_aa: CATSEGRSIADGYTF; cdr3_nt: TGTGCCACCTCGGAGGGGAGGTCGATTGCGGATGGCTACACCTTC
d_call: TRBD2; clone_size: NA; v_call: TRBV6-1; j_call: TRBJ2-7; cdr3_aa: CASSDGLGPYEQYF; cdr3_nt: TGTGCCAGCAGTGATGGACTAGGCCCCTACGAGCAGTACTTC
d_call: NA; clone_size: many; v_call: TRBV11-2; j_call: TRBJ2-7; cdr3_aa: CASSLDQGFYEQYF; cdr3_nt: TGTGCCAGCAGCTTAGACCAGGGATTCTACGAGCAGTACTTC
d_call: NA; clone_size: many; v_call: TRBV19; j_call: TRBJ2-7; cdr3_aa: CASAPSRVYEQYF; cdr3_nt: TGTGCCAGTGCCCCCTCTAGGGTTTACGAGCAGTACTTC
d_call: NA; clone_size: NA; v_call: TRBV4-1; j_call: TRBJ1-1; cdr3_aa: CASSQQHRALNTEAFF; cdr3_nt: TGCGCCAGCAGCCAGCAGCACCGGGCACTGAACACTGAAGCTTTCTTT
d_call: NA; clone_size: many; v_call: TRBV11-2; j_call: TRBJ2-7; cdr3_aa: CASSLLLNNYEQYF; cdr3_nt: TGTGCCAGCAGCTTACTTCTCAACAACTACGAGCAGTACTTC
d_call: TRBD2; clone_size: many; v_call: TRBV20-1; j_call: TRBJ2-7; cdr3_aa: CSARDLKTSGNHEQYF; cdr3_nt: TGCAGTGCTAGAGATCTAAAGACTAGCGGGAACCACGAGCAGTACTTC
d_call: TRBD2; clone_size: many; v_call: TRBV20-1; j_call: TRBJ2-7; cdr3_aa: CSASSRREAIPYEQYF; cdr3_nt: TGCAGTGCTAGCTCGCGGCGGGAGGCAATACCCTACGAGCAGTACTTC
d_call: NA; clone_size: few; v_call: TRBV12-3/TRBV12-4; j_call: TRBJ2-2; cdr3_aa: CASIPKGFYTGELFF; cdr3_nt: TGTGCCAGCATCCCCAAAGGGTTCTACACCGGGGAGCTGTTTTTT
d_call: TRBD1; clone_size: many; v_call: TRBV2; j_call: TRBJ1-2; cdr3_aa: CASSGQGANYGYTF; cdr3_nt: TGTGCCAGCAGTGGACAGGGAGCTAACTATGGCTACACCTTC
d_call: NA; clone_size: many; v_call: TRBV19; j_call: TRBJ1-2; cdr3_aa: CASRSVLANYGYTF; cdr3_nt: TGTGCCAGTAGATCGGTCCTAGCTAACTATGGCTACACCTTC
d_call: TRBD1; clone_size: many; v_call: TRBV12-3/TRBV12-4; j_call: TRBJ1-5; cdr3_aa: CASSPQGVRNQPQHF; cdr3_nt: TGTGCCAGCAGCCCCCAGGGGGTCCGCAATCAGCCCCAGCATTTT
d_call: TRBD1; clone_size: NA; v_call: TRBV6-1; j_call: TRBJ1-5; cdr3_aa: CASSEWTGAANQPQHF; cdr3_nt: TGTGCCAGCAGTGAATGGACAGGGGCGGCCAATCAGCCCCAGCATTTT
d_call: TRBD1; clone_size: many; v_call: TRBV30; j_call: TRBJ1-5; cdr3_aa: CAWSGGQGDNSNQPQHF; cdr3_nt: TGTGCCTGGAGTGGAGGACAGGGCGACAATAGCAATCAGCCCCAGCATTTT
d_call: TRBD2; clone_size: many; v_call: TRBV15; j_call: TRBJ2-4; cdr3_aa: CATSRDHRGRAEAKNIQYF; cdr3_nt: TGTGCCACCAGCAGAGATCACAGAGGGAGGGCCGAAGCCAAAAACATTCAGTACTTC
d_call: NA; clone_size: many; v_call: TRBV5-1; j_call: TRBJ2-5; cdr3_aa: CASSLTGPLETQYF; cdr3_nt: TGCGCCAGCAGCTTGACGGGGCCTCTGGAGACCCAGTACTTC